The present TCR beta chain was sequenced within a study of cytomegalovirus exposure and HLA in healthy donors. General study results and limits: Reportedly, a later analysis found an Asian-associated ancestry cluster had fewer N-insertions than the roughly 700-donor mean. TCR sequences were mostly rare, though some public TCRs occurred in many donors.

CDR1 and CDR2 from the germline V gene are SGHAT and FQNNGV. This CDR3 region has 13 residues. The ends were cut back, 5 bases at V and 4 bases at J, with 11 bases in the middle. Turning to this clone: Its antigen is unidentified.

This PCR relied on a set of 60 Vbeta primers and 13 Jbeta primers. Assay: immunoSEQ multiplex PCR; the TCRdb copy retains only in-frame clones and omits some. The data contain about 210,000 clones, about 75% of them seen just once; the ten biggest clones take up approximately 1.8%. The sequencing sample was made of PBMCs. The chain has TRBV11-2 and TRBJ1-2; TRBD1 is a possible D gene (6 bases). This TCR derives from a male donor in good health and CMV-seronegative. The CDR3: CASSDDRTYGYTF. CDR3 bases: TGTGCCAGCAGCGACGACAGGACCTATGGCTACACCTTC.